This T cell receptor beta chain was sequenced for a study of post-analysis software for immune sequencing data. Study-level background: Some patients lacked subtype; others had relapsing-remitting, secondary progressive or progressive-relapsing disease. Study results and caveats: About 5 TRBV segments occurring more often in patients than controls included TRBV5-6, TRBV5-1 and TRBV20-1. Under F measure analysis, samples from one preparation batch co-clustered strongly. Relative to controls, patients with multiple sclerosis showed significantly lower normalized Chao1 diversity.

In the case of this clonotype: Its matching antigen is unknown.

Carried by the TCR beta cDNA libraries were unique molecular identifiers. Using its own MiXCR run on the PCR reads, TCRdb lists one record per CDR3 protein. This sample yields fewer than 700,000 distinct CDR3 sequences, of which roughly 47% are seen a single time; under 2% belongs to the top ten. The CDR3 runs to 14 residues. Per the germline V gene, CDR1 is MDHEN and CDR2 is SYDVKM. The TCR was taken from a girl aged 5-17 years with multiple sclerosis. The specimen was blood. The rearrangement links TRBV28 to TRBJ2-5, with D possibly TRBD2 on 5 matching bases. Judging by the DNA end, TRBJ2-7 fits better; the J call may be wrong. DNA of the CDR3: TGTGCCAGCAGTTTATGGGCTAGCACTGGCGAGCAGTACTTC. Protein sequence: CASSLWASTGEQYF.